Shown below are 18 T cell receptor beta chains from a single sample sequenced in a study of cytomegalovirus exposure and HLA in healthy donors. PCR employed 60 Vbeta and 13 Jbeta primers. Using immunoSEQ multiplex PCR, the repertoire was profiled, and TCRdb retains in-frame clones only, with some absent. Seen in this sample are some 75,000 clones; the ten most common clones hold 7.5%. Sequencing was performed on PBMCs. The receptors come from a female donor in good health and CMV-seropositive.

The chain has TRBV2 and TRBJ2-5, with D perhaps TRBD1 (5 bases). Germline CDR1 is SNHLY and CDR2 is FYNNEI. This CDR3 has 14 amino acids. V was clipped by 4 bases and J by 4 bases, with 13 bases between them. CDR3 sequence reads: CASSGQGVGETQYF. The CDR3 DNA sequence: TGTGCCAGCAGTGGTCAGGGTGTGGGAGAGACCCAGTACTTC.

This sequence joins TRBV6-6 and TRBJ1-5; 8 bases align to TRBD1. The CDR3 has 14 amino acids. Germline V gives CDR1 MNHNY, CDR2 SVGAGI (reference sequence). Trimming at V came to 6 bases and at J to 3 bases, leaving 4 bases not matched to a gene. DNA for the CDR3: TGTGCCAGCAGGGGACAGGAATTCAATCAGCCCCAGCATTTT. The encoded protein is CASRGQEFNQPQHF.

The chain carries TRBV7-6 and TRBJ2-2; 7 nucleotides agree with TRBD1. Germline values: CDR1 SGHVS, CDR2 FNYEAQ. Trimming at V came to 5 bases and at J to 7 bases, leaving 4 bases not matched to a gene. The length of the CDR3 is 13 residues. The CDR3 coding sequence is TGTGCCAGCAGCCCGAGACAGGGCGGGGAGCTGTTTTTT. Its translation is CASSPRQGGELFF.

The V and J genes are TRBV18 and TRBJ1-4, with a weak D call TRBD1 (6 bases). Germline loops: CDR1 KGHSH, CDR2 LQKENI. Trimming removed 3 bases from V and 4 bases from J, with 18 bases in between. There are 17 residues in the CDR3. The CDR3 bases are TGTGCCAGCTCACCTAATTCTCGGGACATCGGTAATGAAAAACTGTTTTTT. Translation gives CASSPNSRDIGNEKLFF.

The chain combines TRBV9 with TRBJ1-4, with 8 bases that match TRBD1. From germline, CDR1 is SGDLS and CDR2 YYNGEE. The CDR3 is 17 residues long. Losses at the gene ends were 2 bases for V and 2 bases for J; bases not matched to a gene: 8. In DNA, the CDR3 is TGTGCCAGCAGCGTTTCACGCGGACAGGGCACTAATGAAAAACTGTTTTTT. The encoded protein is CASSVSRGQGTNEKLFF.

The genes are TRBV7-2 and TRBJ2-3; 7 positions agree with TRBD2. This CDR3 is built from 18 residues. Germline V gene sequence: CDR1 SGHTA, CDR2 FQGNSA. Germline trimming cut 5 bases from V and 4 bases from J; bases unmatched to any gene: 18. The CDR3: CASSPQLFVGGSPDTQYF. CDR3 in DNA: TGTGCCAGCAGCCCACAACTGTTTGTGGGGGGGAGTCCAGATACGCAGTATTTT.

The chain employs TRBV4-2 and TRBJ2-1; 11 positions match TRBD2. CDR3 length: 16 residues. V lost 4 bases and J lost 5; bases outside the gene matches: 7. Germline values: CDR1 LGHNA, CDR2 YNFKEQ. The CDR3 is CASSPGLAGGNNEQFF. In DNA form, the CDR3 reads TGTGCCAGCAGCCCGGGCCTAGCGGGAGGTAACAATGAGCAGTTCTTC.

The chain carries TRBV5-1 and TRBJ2-5; TRBD1 matches at 11 bases. The germline V gene encodes CDR1 SGHRS and CDR2 YFSETQ. Germline trimming cut 7 bases from V and 5 bases from J; bases unmatched to any gene: 7. This CDR3 comprises 14 residues. Written as DNA, the CDR3 is TGCGCCAGCGGGTCGGGACAGGGGGTTGAGACCCAGTACTTC. Protein sequence: CASGSGQGVETQYF.

The CDR3 nucleotides read TGTGCCAGCAGGGGATGGACAGGGATCGGGGAGCTGTTTTTT. This gives the protein CASRGWTGIGELFF. The chain joins TRBV2 to TRBJ2-2, with TRBD1 identical over 8 bases. Trimming at V came to 6 bases and at J to 7 bases, leaving 7 bases not matched to a gene. There are 14 residues in the CDR3. Germline V gene sequence: CDR1 SNHLY, CDR2 FYNNEI. Filled out from reference TRBV2 and TRBJ2-2, the complete variable domain reads EPEVTQTPSHQVTQMGQEVILRCVPISNHLYFYWYRQILGQKVEFLVSFYNNEISEKSEIFDDQFSVERPDGSNFTLKIRSTKLEDSAMYFCASRGWTGIGELFFGEGSRLTVL.

V and J are TRBV30 and TRBJ1-2; D unclear. CDR1 GTSNPN and CDR2 SVGIG come from the germline V gene (reference sequence). CDR3 length: 13 amino acids. Deletions cut 4 bases from V and 3 bases from J, with 12 bases between. The chain's CDR3 is CAWKEGSHYGYTF. CDR3 DNA: TGTGCCTGGAAGGAGGGTTCTCACTATGGCTACACCTTC.

V usage is TRBV5-6 and J usage is TRBJ2-7; 9 bases line up with TRBD2. The CDR3 has 14 residues. Germline values: CDR1 SGHDT, CDR2 YYEEEE. V was clipped by 4 bases and J by 2 bases; unmatched bases: 4. The CDR3 loop reads CASSPGLAAYEQYF. The CDR3, as DNA: TGTGCCAGCAGCCCGGGACTAGCCGCCTACGAGCAGTACTTC.

The V and J genes are TRBV6-6 and TRBJ1-2, with D unclear. The CDR3 has 15 amino acids. V lost 0 bases and J 6 bases, leaving 14 bases between the germline ends. Germline assignment: CDR1 MNHNY and CDR2 SVGAGI (reference sequence). DNA for the CDR3: TGTGCCAGCAGTTACTCGAGTGGGTTGGAGGATGGCTACACCTTC. As protein: CASSYSSGLEDGYTF.

The rearrangement links TRBV7-9 to TRBJ2-7, with no clear D. Per germline, CDR1 SEHNR and CDR2 FQNEAQ (reference sequence). Deletions cut 1 base from V and 2 bases from J, with 6 bases between. The CDR3 spans 13 residues. CDR3 region: CASSLDNAYEQYF. The CDR3 coding sequence is TGTGCCAGCAGCTTAGACAACGCCTACGAGCAGTACTTC.

The chain is built from TRBV5-1 and TRBJ1-2, with D unclear. The CDR3 consists of 13 residues. V lost 10 bases and J lost 7, with 20 bases in between. Germline CDR1 is SGHRS and CDR2 is YFSETQ. DNA for the CDR3: TGCGCCTCCCAAGCGGACTACTCGGGTGGCTACACCTTC. Its protein product is CASQADYSGGYTF.

The rearrangement links TRBV5-1 to TRBJ2-7; 8 bases are shared with TRBD2. Losses at the gene ends were 3 bases for V and 2 bases for J; bases not matched to a gene: 4. This CDR3 region has 14 residues. From germline, CDR1 is SGHRS and CDR2 YFSETQ. The CDR3 sequence is CASSSRGGTYEQYF. The CDR3 DNA follows: TGCGCCAGCAGCTCCCGGGGGGGCACCTACGAGCAGTACTTC.

The chain has TRBV6-5 and TRBJ1-6; the match to TRBD1 covers 11 bases. The ends lost 5 bases at V and 10 bases at J; junction bases unmatched: 4. Germline V gene data show CDR1 as MNHEY and CDR2 as SVGAGI. The CDR3 is 14 residues long. This chain's CDR3 is CASSRGQGASPLHF. As DNA, the CDR3 is TGTGCCAGCAGTCGAGGACAGGGGGCCTCACCCCTCCACTTT.

This chain joins TRBV5-8 and TRBJ1-5, with D maybe TRBD1 (6 bases). From germline, CDR1 is SGHTS and CDR2 YDEGEE. V gave up 4 bases and J gave up 0 bases, with 20 bases separating them. The CDR3 has 18 amino acids. The CDR3 bases are TGTGCCAGCAGCCCCGACAGGACGACCCCAAATAGCAATCAGCCCCAGCATTTT. It codes for CASSPDRTTPNSNQPQHF.

The chain employs TRBV9 and TRBJ2-3; TRBD2 aligns across 9 bases. Germline lookup yields CDR1 SGDLS and CDR2 YYNGEE. This CDR3 contains 16 residues. V shed 4 bases, J shed 2 bases, and the junction held 8 bases outside the gene matches. The CDR3 region has the DNA TGTGCCAGCAGCAATAGCGGGGGATCACCCACAGATACGCAGTATTTT. Translation: CASSNSGGSPTDTQYF.